This TCR beta chain was identified in a study of cytomegalovirus exposure and HLA in healthy donors. Whole-study context: Genotyping of 300 to 450 donors showed that roughly 83% belonged to the Caucasian-associated ancestry cluster.

Notes on this clone: Antigen specificity is unknown. The conserved phenylalanine or tryptophan normally closing the CDR3 is absent here, so this likely arose from a read error. The DNA is left out, because the CDR3 cannot be placed on it with certainty; the CDR3 is given as TCRdb lists it.

While unrecorded immune exposures were likely, the donors were nominally healthy when sampled. Study-level points and caveats: An observed cluster of highly shared sequence variants was recorded as a likely sequencing artifact.

Primers: 60 Vbeta forward and 13 Jbeta reverse. Data came from immunoSEQ multiplex PCR; TCRdb stores just in-frame clones and leaves some out. The sample lists some 180,000 clones, roughly nine tenths occurring once. Germline values: CDR1 LGHDT, CDR2 YNNKEL (reference sequence). The CDR3 length equals 9 residues, ends included. This TCR came from a girl under three years old in good health and CMV-seronegative. Input material: PBMCs. The chain recombines TRBV3-1 (or the pseudogene TRBV3-2) with TRBJ1-5. The CDR3 protein is CASSPEVYV.